This T cell receptor (beta chain) was identified during a study of blood T cell repertoires in COVID-19. Across the whole study: Specimens from acute and convalescent COVID-19 originated in the United States, Italy and Spain. Sample material is recorded as cDNA or gDNA derived from T cells, B-cell-depleted T cells, or PBMCs.

Source study methods: By means of reference gene primer amplification, nucleated cell counts were estimated. Data came from immunoSEQ multiplex PCR; TCRdb stores just in-frame clones and leaves some out. D and trimming were read from the DNA, whereas the V and J calls and clone size are those reported in that table. The table shows over 600,000 clones, with 70% to 90% occurring only once. Per germline, CDR1 SGHTA and CDR2 FQGTGA. This CDR3 is 13 amino acids long. Trimming took 3 bases from V and 8 from J, leaving 13 bases between them. The source of this sequence is a woman younger than 30 with acute or convalescent COVID-19. The chain uses TRBV7-3 and TRBJ1-1, with unresolved D. The sequencing sample was made of peripheral blood. The CDR3 DNA is TGTGCCAGCAGCTTCCACAGTGGGCTGGAAGCTTTCTTT. This translates into CASSFHSGLEAFF.